The rows below give T cell receptor beta chains drawn from one sample of a study of blood T cell repertoires in COVID-19. Using immunoSEQ multiplex PCR, the repertoire was profiled, and TCRdb retains in-frame clones only, with some absent. The sample yields 60,000 to 85,000 clones, 91% seen once. The specimen was peripheral blood. These receptors were collected from a middle-aged man with COVID-19, enrolled during active disease. Both conserved end residues are trimmed from each CDR3.

J,V,CDR3
TRBJ1-4,TRBV21-1,ASSKALANEKLF
TRBJ1-3,TRBV5-1,ASSEGGPGNTIY
TRBJ1-2,TRBV12-3/TRBV12-4,ASSFRGLGGYT
TRBJ2-5,TRBV12-3/TRBV12-4,ASKWAEETQY
TRBJ1-4,TRBV10-1,ASSPTGAANEKLF
TRBJ1-2,TRBV30,AWRAFAGQRQNYGYT
TRBJ1-2,TRBV3-1/TRBV3-2,ASSPPQEGYGYT
TRBJ2-1,TRBV7-2,ASRGGGIAYNEQF
TRBJ1-5,TRBV19,ASRQGAGNQPQH
TRBJ1-2,TRBV5-4,ASSRTGDNYGYT
TRBJ2-3,TRBV19,ASSTQATDTQY
TRBJ1-4,TRBV7-9,ATGKESFNEKLF
TRBJ2-3,TRBV24-1,ATSWSGGIYADTQY
TRBJ1-6,TRBV14,ASSQGQPNSPLH
TRBJ1-3,TRBV2,ASSNRDIGNTIY
TRBJ2-1,TRBV2,ASRGGARDSYNEQF
TRBJ1-1,TRBV18,ASYRDRINTEAF
TRBJ1-5,TRBV18,ASSPLGPQPQH
TRBJ1-2,TRBV30,ASYGQGSSGYT
TRBJ1-5,TRBV30,AWSQGGNQPQH
TRBJ1-1,TRBV28,ASSLGGGNTEAF
TRBJ2-1,TRBV5-1,ASSFGAGGGNEQF